A selection of T cell receptor beta chains follows, all from one sample in a study of regulatory T cells in long-lasting Graves disease. In TCRdb, the multiplex PCR reads were re-called with MiXCR into one record per CDR3 protein. The sample includes roughly 430,000 distinct CDR3 sequences, around a fifth of them seen just once. Specimen: peripheral blood mononuclear cells (PBMCs), collected when the disease was refractory, from a patient treated with antithyroid drugs. The receptors originated from a female donor with Graves disease. The CDR3 runs from the conserved cysteine through the conserved F or W. A D gene is named only where the DNA matches it firmly. Clone size is shown for a subset of rows, as once, few, many or a class of expanded clone.

clone size	D gene	V gene	J gene	CDR3 DNA	CDR3 protein
-	TRBD2	TRBV6-2/TRBV6-3	TRBJ2-5	TGTGCCAGCAACCTAGGACTAGGCCAAGAGACCCAGTACTTC	CASNLGLGQETQYF
-	-	TRBV10-2	TRBJ2-7	TGCGCCAGCAAACCGGCAGTCGACTCCTACGAGCAGTACTTC	CASKPAVDSYEQYF
many	-	TRBV11-1	TRBJ1-1	TGTGCCAGCAGCCCCCGAGGGAGCACCACGAACACTGAAGCTTTCTTT	CASSPRGSTTNTEAFF
-	-	TRBV12-3/TRBV12-4	TRBJ2-1	TGTGCCATTGCACGGAGCTCCTACAATGAGCAGTTCTTC	CAIARSSYNEQFF
-	TRBD2	TRBV5-1	TRBJ2-7	TGCGCCAGCAGCTTGGGGGGGGGACTAGGCTCCTACGAGCAGTACTTC	CASSLGGGLGSYEQYF
many	-	TRBV28	TRBJ2-7	TGTGCCAGCAGTCTCCGGGTTTCCTCGTTCTACGAGCAGTACTTC	CASSLRVSSFYEQYF
-	-	TRBV7-6	TRBJ2-5	TGTGCCAGCAGCGTGACACCAGTTATTAGGGAGACCCAGTACTTC	CASSVTPVIRETQYF
many	-	TRBV28	TRBJ2-5	TGTGCCAGCAGCCCGGGGGAGACCCAGTACTTC	CASSPGETQYF
few	TRBD2	TRBV5-5	TRBJ2-7	TGTGCCAGCAGCTTGGAACTGGTCAGCGGGGCCTACGAGCAGTACTTC	CASSLELVSGAYEQYF
many	-	TRBV6-2/TRBV6-3	TRBJ1-2	TGTGCCAGCACGAGGGGACGATATGGCTACACCTTC	CASTRGRYGYTF
-	TRBD2	TRBV4-1	TRBJ2-1	TGCGCCAGCAGCCAAGAGGGTAGGGGAGGGACCTACAATGAGCAGTTCTTC	CASSQEGRGGTYNEQFF
-	TRBD2	TRBV6-1	TRBJ2-7	TGTGCCAGCAGTGAGAGTGGACTAGCGGGCGCTTTATCCTACGAGCAGTACTTC	CASSESGLAGALSYEQYF
many	TRBD2	TRBV27	TRBJ2-7	TGTGCCAGCAGTCTTCGACTAGCAGGCTACGAGCAGTACTTC	CASSLRLAGYEQYF
many	-	TRBV28	TRBJ2-5	TGTGCCAGCAGTTTCGGTCAGCCAGAGACCCAGTACTTC	CASSFGQPETQYF
few	-	TRBV10-3	TRBJ1-1	TGTGCCATCAGTGAGTCGGGGGTTGAAGCTTTCTTT	CAISESGVEAFF
many	-	TRBV18	TRBJ1-6	TGTGCCAGCTCACCACTTGCGGGACACCTGTCTGGGACACCCCTCCACTTT	CASSPLAGHLSGTPLHF
-	TRBD1	TRBV4-2	TRBJ1-5	TGTGCCAGCAGCCAAGATCAGGGGGCAGGGGGTCAGCCCCAGCATTTT	CASSQDQGAGGQPQHF
-	-	TRBV20-1	TRBJ2-7	TGCAGTGCTCGGACGACCTCCTACGAGCAGTACTTC	CSARTTSYEQYF
-	-	TRBV6-5	TRBJ1-4	TGTGCCAGCAGTTACTCCCCGGGTGTAGGGGAAAAACTGTTTTTT	CASSYSPGVGEKLFF
many	-	TRBV10-3	TRBJ2-5	TGTGCCATCAGTGCGATGTCCCGGGGGTATCGCGAGACCCAGTACTTC	CAISAMSRGYRETQYF
-	TRBD1	TRBV12-3/TRBV12-4	TRBJ2-5	TGTGCCAGCAGTCCCTGGACAGGGGGCGCATATGCAGAGACCCAGTACTTC	CASSPWTGGAYAETQYF
few	-	TRBV6-1	TRBJ1-2	TGTGCCAGCACCCCGGGGGGAAAGGGCTACACCTTC	CASTPGGKGYTF
many	-	TRBV11-2	TRBJ2-7	TGTGCCAGCAGCTTAGATCTGACATCGGAGCAGTACTTC	CASSLDLTSEQYF
many	-	TRBV28	TRBJ2-7	TGTGCCAGCAGCCGCCCGAGCTCCTACGAGCAGTACTTC	CASSRPSSYEQYF
few	TRBD1	TRBV20-1	TRBJ1-5	TGCAGTGCTTCCGACTCCGGGACAGGGGGCTCTCAGCCCCAGCATTTT	CSASDSGTGGSQPQHF
many	TRBD1	TRBV12-3/TRBV12-4	TRBJ1-2	TGTGCCAGCAGTCCAACAGGGGGTGGCTACACCTTC	CASSPTGGGYTF
many	-	TRBV2	TRBJ1-5	TGTGCCAGCAGTGATTCGGAGATTAGCAATCAGCCCCAGCATTTT	CASSDSEISNQPQHF
many	TRBD1	TRBV28	TRBJ2-7	TGTGCCAGCAGTTGGGACAGCCCCCCCTACGAGCAGTACTTC	CASSWDSPPYEQYF
many	-	TRBV6-1	TRBJ1-2	TGTGCCAGCAGGGGGGCAAACTATGGCTACACCTTC	CASRGANYGYTF
few	TRBD2	TRBV7-9	TRBJ2-5	TGTGCCAGCAGCTTATTAGCGGGTACGGAGACCCAGTACTTC	CASSLLAGTETQYF
few	-	TRBV7-2	TRBJ2-7	TGTGCCAGCAGCTTAGAGGGGAGTAGCTCCTACGAGCAGTACTTC	CASSLEGSSSYEQYF
few	-	TRBV19	TRBJ1-2	TGTGCCAGTAGTATCGGGGGAACCTATGGCTACACCTTC	CASSIGGTYGYTF
-	TRBD1	TRBV19	TRBJ1-5	TGTGCCAGTAGGAGGGGTGTCGGACAGGGAAGAGATCAGCCCCAGCATTTT	CASRRGVGQGRDQPQHF
many	-	TRBV29-1	TRBJ2-5	TGCAGCGTTGAAGCCAGGGGGGACCAAGAGACCCAGTACTTC	CSVEARGDQETQYF
-	TRBD1	TRBV28	TRBJ2-3	TGTGCCAGCAGCCAGGACAGGGGGCCCCTGGATACGCAGTATTTT	CASSQDRGPLDTQYF
-	-	TRBV30	TRBJ1-2	TGTGCCTGGAGTAACTGGGGAGCCTATGGCTACACCTTC	CAWSNWGAYGYTF
few	-	TRBV19	TRBJ1-5	TGTGCCAGTAGCCCCCTCGGGGAGGGCGATCAGCCCCAGCATTTT	CASSPLGEGDQPQHF
-	TRBD2	TRBV7-3	TRBJ2-2	TGTGCCAGCAGCTTGGGGCCCGCGGGAGGGAACACCGGGGAGCTGTTTTTT	CASSLGPAGGNTGELFF
many	-	TRBV3-1	TRBJ2-7	TGTGCCAGCAGCCAAGTTTCCTACGAGCAGTACTTC	CASSQVSYEQYF
-	-	TRBV9	TRBJ1-2	TGTGCCAGCAGCGTAGGCTATGGCTACACCTTC	CASSVGYGYTF
few	-	TRBV10-3	TRBJ1-1	TGTGCCATCAGTGAGTCGATGGGGGCCGGGAACACTGAAGCTTTCTTT	CAISESMGAGNTEAFF
many	TRBD1	TRBV2	TRBJ1-1	TGTGCCAGCAGTGGAGGGACAGGGCCCACTGAAGCTTTCTTT	CASSGGTGPTEAFF
many	-	TRBV6-1	TRBJ1-1	TGTGCCAGCACCTTAAGGGTCTCGAACACTGAAGCTTTCTTT	CASTLRVSNTEAFF
-	-	TRBV3-1	TRBJ2-5	TGTGCCAGCAGCCAAGGTTTGGAGCGGGAGACCCAGTACTTC	CASSQGLERETQYF